The rows below give T cell receptor beta chains drawn from one sample of a study of blood T cell repertoires in COVID-19. Sequencing used immunoSEQ multiplex PCR; TCRdb keeps in-frame clones, though not all of them. The table shows about 36,000 clones, with 90% occurring only once. Input material: peripheral blood. These receptors were obtained from a man aged 55 to 70 with active or convalescent COVID-19. CDR3s include the opening cysteine and the closing phenylalanine or tryptophan. The order of the fields is CDR3 protein, CDR3 DNA, clone size, J gene, V gene, D gene. D genes are given only for firm matches. The size of a clone is reported for some rows only, either as once, few or many, or as a class for expanded clones.

CASSEAGQVPQPQHF TGTGCCAGCAGTGAAGCGGGGCAGGTCCCTCAGCCCCAGCATTTT few TRBJ1-5 TRBV6-1 NA
CASSYSSKGGETQYF TGTGCCAGCAGTTACTCGAGTAAGGGGGGGGAGACCCAGTACTTC NA TRBJ2-5 TRBV6-5 NA
CASGLAGEGGETQYF TGTGCCAGCGGGTTAGCGGGAGAGGGTGGGGAGACCCAGTACTTC NA TRBJ2-5 TRBV28 TRBD2
CATRLAGDTQYF TGTGCCACCCGACTAGCAGGGGATACGCAGTATTTT NA TRBJ2-3 TRBV2 TRBD2
CASSHGLAGDTQYF TGCGCCAGCAGTCATGGACTAGCGGGAGATACGCAGTATTTT once TRBJ2-3 TRBV10-1 TRBD2
CASSYGQGIVGGEQFF TGCGCCAGCAGCTACGGACAGGGGATTGTTGGTGGTGAGCAGTTCTTC NA TRBJ2-1 TRBV5-1 TRBD1
CAIYRDLNTEAFF TGTGCCATATACCGGGACTTGAACACTGAAGCTTTCTTT NA TRBJ1-1 TRBV10-3 NA
CSASRRQRDEQYF TGCAGTGCTAGTCGGAGACAGCGGGACGAGCAGTACTTC NA TRBJ2-7 TRBV20-1 NA
CASSLSRGIGETQYF TGCGCCAGCAGCTTGTCTAGGGGGATCGGGGAGACCCAGTACTTC once TRBJ2-5 TRBV5-1 NA
CASSLTRDGYGEQFF TGTGCCAGCAGCTTAACGCGGGATGGGTACGGTGAGCAGTTCTTC NA TRBJ2-1 TRBV7-3 NA
CASSLEGTGIAGELFF TGTGCCAGCAGCCTTGAGGGGACAGGGATCGCCGGGGAGCTGTTTTTT NA TRBJ2-2 TRBV7-6 TRBD1
CASSLLSGAKNIQYF TGCGCCAGCAGCTTGTTGTCGGGGGCCAAAAACATTCAGTACTTC NA TRBJ2-4 TRBV5-1 NA
CASSELAGVGEQFF TGCGCCAGCAGTGAACTAGCGGGAGTGGGGGAGCAGTTCTTC NA TRBJ2-1 TRBV10-1 TRBD2
CASSLARDRVREKLFF TGCGCCAGCAGCTTGGCGAGGGACAGGGTCCGTGAAAAACTGTTTTTT NA TRBJ1-4 TRBV5-1 TRBD1
CASSVAADSNEKLFF TGTGCCAGCAGCGTAGCTGCGGACAGTAATGAAAAACTGTTTTTT NA TRBJ1-4 TRBV9 NA
CASSLAGVWNSPLHF TGCGCCAGCAGCTTGGCGGGGGTTTGGAATTCACCCCTCCACTTT NA TRBJ1-6 TRBV5-1 NA
CSVVATASGNTIYF TGCAGCGTTGTGGCGACAGCCTCTGGAAACACCATATATTTT NA TRBJ1-3 TRBV29-1 NA
CATSDSKKGNQPQHF TGTGCCACCAGTGATTCCAAGAAGGGGAATCAGCCCCAGCATTTT NA TRBJ1-5 TRBV24-1 NA
CASSPGPNTEAFF TGTGCTAGCAGCCCCGGTCCGAACACTGAAGCTTTCTTT once TRBJ1-1 TRBV7-7 NA
CASSLAGGPPTDTQYF TGCGCCAGCAGTTTAGCGGGAGGGCCCCCCACAGATACGCAGTATTTT NA TRBJ2-3 TRBV10-2 TRBD2
CASSSQGQKSDTQYF TGTGCCAGCAGCTCCCAAGGACAGAAATCGGATACGCAGTATTTT once TRBJ2-3 TRBV7-2 NA
CASSIGAQPLYEQYF TGTGCCAGTAGTATAGGGGCCCAGCCACTCTACGAGCAGTACTTC NA TRBJ2-7 TRBV19 NA
CASSQDSRVGEGEQFF TGCGCCAGCAGCCAAGACTCGCGGGTGGGTGAAGGTGAGCAGTTCTTC NA TRBJ2-1 TRBV4-1 NA
CASSPNLPGHRRNEQFF TGTGCCAGCTCACCAAACCTCCCGGGACATCGAAGGAATGAGCAGTTCTTC NA TRBJ2-1 TRBV18 NA
CASSLGYRGLGQETQYF TGTGCCAGCAGCTTGGGTTACAGGGGGCTCGGCCAAGAGACCCAGTACTTC once TRBJ2-5 TRBV5-6 TRBD1
CASGLAGMGEQFF TGTGCCAGTGGACTAGCGGGAATGGGTGAGCAGTTCTTC NA TRBJ2-1 TRBV2 TRBD2
CASSPRTGGFETQYF TGTGCCAGCAGTCCCCGGACAGGGGGTTTTGAGACCCAGTACTTC NA TRBJ2-5 TRBV28 TRBD1
CASSDSWLYTDTQYF TGTGCCAGCAGTGACTCGTGGCTGTACACAGATACGCAGTATTTT once TRBJ2-3 TRBV6-4 NA
CASSGWEATSTDTQYF TGTGCCAGCAGCGGCTGGGAGGCGACTAGCACAGATACGCAGTATTTT NA TRBJ2-3 TRBV3-1/TRBV3-2 NA
CASSPFGLAYEQYF TGTGCCAGCTCACCATTTGGACTAGCCTACGAGCAGTACTTC NA TRBJ2-7 TRBV18 TRBD2